This TCR beta chain was identified in a study of regulatory T cells in long-lasting Graves disease. This clonotype was observed a handful of times. Both iRepertoire HTBI primers and Arm-PCR of CDR3 regions were used to build the TCR beta libraries. Using its own MiXCR run on the multiplex PCR reads, TCRdb lists one record per CDR3 protein. The repertoire holds under 450,000 distinct CDR3 sequences, with about a sixth as singletons. The time point is: newly diagnosed GD, antithyroid drugs for less than 3 months. PBMCs were the source of the RNA used for TCR sequencing. Patients all came to the study from an endocrinology department in Xi'an, China. The CDR3 loop spans 19 amino acids. Germline CDR1 reads SGHRS; CDR2 reads YFSETQ. J gave up 0 bases and V 8 bases, and 18 bases lay outside the gene matches. The data also belong to a second study, concerning T cells in Graves' hyperthyroidism and ophthalmopathy. In that study: Uncontrolled infection, other autoimmune disease, pregnancy or lactation barred patients from enrollment. Diagnoses were established using clinical symptoms, serum thyroxine and TRAb, thyroid ultrasound and orbital computed tomography.

Sequenced material: peripheral blood mononuclear cells (PBMCs), taken at new diagnosis, from a patient treated with antithyroid drugs. The rearrangement links TRBV5-1 to TRBJ1-4; 8 positions match TRBD1. This receptor was taken from a young woman with Graves disease. CDR3 coding DNA: TGCGCCAGTCAAAGATCGTTCGGGACAGGTCTCCCAACTAATGAAAAACTGTTTTTT. Its translation: CASQRSFGTGLPTNEKLFF.